These 30 T cell receptor beta chains share one sample of origin, sequenced in a study of early T cells in non-severe SARS-CoV-2 infection. Each CDR3 protein is one row after TCRdb ran MiXCR on the 5' RACE reads. This repertoire shows about 28,000 distinct CDR3 sequences, about 4.9% found once; its top ten account for approximately 5.3%. The sequences come from whole blood, collected at baseline. The receptors were sampled from an adult who was a healthcare worker with PCR-confirmed SARS-CoV-2 infection or an uninfected control (not recorded which).

This clonotype showed up just a few times. The chain couples TRBV5-1 to TRBJ2-2, with 9 bases that match TRBD1. The CDR3 loop spans 15 amino acids. V lost 3 bases to trimming and J lost 8 bases; unmatched junction nucleotides: 8. Germline values: CDR1 SGHRS, CDR2 YFSETQ. The CDR3 is CASSSSGTGFGELFF. CDR3 nucleotide sequence: TGCGCCAGCAGCTCCTCCGGGACAGGGTTTGGGGAGCTGTTTTTT.

The rearrangement joins TRBV7-3 to TRBJ2-5, with 8 bases that match TRBD2. Losses at the gene ends were 0 bases for V and 5 bases for J; bases not matched to a gene: 5. Looked up from germline, CDR1 is SGHTA and CDR2 is FQGTGA. This CDR3 has 15 amino acids. CDR3 loop: CASSLTVAGPETQYF. The DNA of the CDR3 is TGTGCCAGCAGCTTAACCGTAGCGGGACCGGAGACCCAGTACTTC.

The sample holds many counts of this clonotype. The chain joins TRBV12-3 or TRBV12-4 to TRBJ2-5; the D gene is possibly TRBD2 (5 bases). The CDR3 extends over 15 amino acids. V lost 2 bases and J lost 4, with 14 bases in between. The CDR3 spells CASSLSPPSTETQYF. As DNA, the CDR3 is TGTGCCAGCAGTTTAAGCCCCCCTAGCACAGAGACCCAGTACTTC.

This clonotype was picked up many times. The chain uses TRBV10-3 and TRBJ2-7, with 7 bases fitting TRBD1. Germline CDR1 ENHRY, CDR2 SYGVKD. The CDR3 is 18 amino acids. The trim removed 1 base at V and 0 bases at J, leaving 12 bases unmatched. CDR3 coding DNA: TGTGCCATCAGTGAGTTTTGGCAGGGGGTTCCCCTCTCCTACGAGCAGTACTTC. It encodes CAISEFWQGVPLSYEQYF.

The rearrangement uses TRBV24-1 and TRBJ2-7; D remains unclear. The V end was cut by 5 bases, the J end by 0 bases, with 4 bases between. There are 12 residues in the CDR3. The germline V gene encodes CDR1 KGHDR and CDR2 SFDVKD. The CDR3 nucleotides read TGTGCCACCAGTGCCCTCTCCTACGAGCAGTACTTC. It is translated as CATSALSYEQYF.

There are many counts of this clonotype. The chain joins TRBV11-2 to TRBJ2-5; D remains unclear. CDR1 and CDR2 from the germline V gene are SGHAT and FQNNGV. Trimming shortened V by 0 bases and J by 4 bases, and 9 bases separated the two germline ends. The length of the CDR3 is 14 residues. DNA for the CDR3: TGTGCCAGCAGCTTAGATACGGGTAGAGAGACCCAGTACTTC. This encodes CASSLDTGRETQYF.

This clonotype was counted ten times or more. The rearrangement joins TRBV29-1 to TRBJ1-1, with D perhaps matching TRBD1 (5 bases). V lost 7 bases to trimming and J lost 4 bases, with 13 bases between them. The CDR3 length is 12 residues. Germline CDR1 reads SQVTM; CDR2 reads ANQGSEA. CDR3 sequence (DNA): TGCAGCGCGGGGGAGTGGGGCACTGAAGCTTTCTTT. Translating gives CSAGEWGTEAFF.

In this sample, this clonotype turned up many times. The junction does not match germline at one end; this may be a read error. V is TRBV6-6 and J is TRBJ1-1; a weak D match, TRBD1 (6 bases). The CDR3 consists of 16 residues. Germline CDR1 MNHNY, CDR2 SVGAGI (reference sequence). CDR3: CASSYFGGTMNIEAFF. The CDR3 nucleotides are TGTGCCAGCAGTTATTTCGGGGGGACAATGAACATTGAAGCTTTCTTT.

This clonotype was recorded at least ten times. This chain links TRBV7-9 with TRBJ1-5; no clear D gene. The CDR3 sequence is 12 residues long. The V and J ends lost 5 bases and 7 bases respectively, with 9 bases between them. Germline V lookup: CDR1 SEHNR, CDR2 FQNEAQ (reference sequence). DNA of the CDR3: TGTGCCAGCAGCCCGAACGGGCAGCCCCAGCATTTT. This translates into CASSPNGQPQHF.

The chain has TRBV4-2 and TRBJ2-7; 7 nucleotides agree with TRBD2. This CDR3 is built from 15 residues. In germline, CDR1 is LGHNA, CDR2 YNFKEQ. V lost 0 bases and J lost 6; bases outside the gene matches: 8. The CDR3 protein is CASSQEERGMGEQYF. CDR3 nucleotide sequence: TGTGCCAGCAGCCAAGAGGAGCGGGGTATGGGCGAGCAGTACTTC.

This clonotype was seen repeatedly, ten times or more. This chain uses TRBV14 with TRBJ2-2; 8 positions agree with TRBD1. Germline lookup yields CDR1 SGHDN and CDR2 FVKESK. J lost 6 bases, V lost 4 bases, and 13 bases had no gene match. The CDR3 is 17 amino acids. CDR3 residues: CASSLNPGTGGAGELFF. In DNA form, the CDR3 reads TGTGCCAGCAGCCTGAATCCGGGGACAGGCGGTGCCGGGGAGCTGTTTTTT.

This clonotype was picked up many times. This sequence joins TRBV7-3 and TRBJ1-2; the D is unclear. The V end lost 5 bases, the J end lost 4 bases, and 14 bases lay between the germline ends. Germline assignment: CDR1 SGHTA and CDR2 FQGTGA. This CDR3 is 14 amino acids long. CDR3 protein: CASSANQEGYGYTF. The CDR3, as DNA: TGTGCCAGCAGCGCAAACCAGGAGGGCTATGGCTACACCTTC.

A few counts support this clonotype. The chain recombines TRBV29-1 with TRBJ2-7; 9 nucleotides align to TRBD1. CDR3 size: 13 residues. Germline CDR1 SQVTM, CDR2 ANQGSEA. After removal of 7 bases from V and 4 bases from J, the junction contained 8 bases not matched to a gene. DNA for the CDR3: TGCAGCGGGTATACGGGACAGGGTTACGAGCAGTACTTC. It specifies CSGYTGQGYEQYF.

The sample holds many counts of this clonotype. J is TRBJ1-2 and V is TRBV27; D perhaps matches TRBD1 (5 bases). Between the trimmed V and J ends, which lost 2 bases and 0 bases, there was a span of 10 bases. The CDR3 runs to 15 residues. CDR1 is MNHEY, CDR2 SMNVEV, per germline (reference sequence). CDR3 protein: CASSLDARANYGYTF. For the CDR3, the DNA is TGTGCCAGCAGTTTAGATGCCAGGGCTAACTATGGCTACACCTTC.

This clonotype has ten or more counts. This chain connects TRBV20-1 to TRBJ2-7; TRBD1 might be the D (5 bases). V dropped 1 base and J dropped 3 bases, with 10 bases sitting between them. This CDR3 has 13 residues. The germline CDR1 and CDR2 sequences are DFQATT and SNEGSKA (reference sequence). CDR3 sequence (DNA): TGCAGTGCTAGAGGTCAGGGTCACTACGAGCAGTACTTC. It translates to CSARGQGHYEQYF.

This clonotype was observed many times. The chain has TRBV7-8 and TRBJ1-6; D gene ambiguous. Germline CDR1 reads SGHVS; CDR2 reads FQNEAQ. This CDR3 region has 16 residues. Trimming pared 3 bases from V and 5 bases from J, leaving 14 bases between. The chain's CDR3 is CASSFLSIGDNSPLHF. In nucleotides, the CDR3 is TGTGCCAGCAGCTTTTTAAGTATTGGGGATAATTCACCCCTCCACTTT.

This clonotype was picked up many times. The junction does not match germline at one end; this may be a read error. The chain uses TRBV7-7 and TRBJ2-7; TRBD2 might be the D (5 bases). CDR1 is SSHAT and CDR2 is FNYEAQ in the germline V gene (reference sequence). The CDR3 spans 13 residues. The CDR3 DNA reads TGTGCTAGCAGCTTAGCGCCCCCCGACGAGCAGTACTTC. Its translation: CASSLAPPDEQYF.

There are many counts of this clonotype. This sequence joins TRBV7-8 and TRBJ1-2; possibly TRBD1 for D (5 bases). The CDR3 is made up of 15 amino acids. In germline, CDR1 is SGHVS, CDR2 FQNEAQ. V was clipped by 4 bases and J by 2 bases, with 14 bases between them. CDR3 sequence: CASSSYLRANYGYTF. CDR3 sequence (DNA): TGTGCCAGCAGCTCTTACCTCAGGGCCAACTATGGCTACACCTTC.

This clonotype was detected ten times or more. The CDR3 loop is CATSSQGTGANVLTF. CDR3 coding DNA: TGTGCCACCAGCAGTCAGGGTACTGGGGCCAACGTCCTGACTTTC. The V and J genes are TRBV15 and TRBJ2-6; a possible D gene is TRBD1 (5 bases). The CDR3 runs 15 residues. CDR1 LNHNV and CDR2 YYDKDF come from the germline V gene (reference sequence). Trimming pared 3 bases from V and 2 bases from J, leaving 8 bases between.

This clonotype appeared a few times. CDR3 region: CASSIAGAPGGNEQFF. CDR3 in DNA: TGTGCCAGTAGTATAGCGGGAGCCCCGGGGGGTAATGAGCAGTTCTTC. V is TRBV19 and J is TRBJ2-1, with 7 bases that match TRBD2. Germline V gene data show CDR1 as LNHDA and CDR2 as SQIVND (reference sequence). Trimming cost V 1 base and J 7 bases; bases outside gene matches: 10. The CDR3 runs to 16 residues.

This clonotype has ten or more counts. The gene calls are TRBV7-3 and TRBJ1-1; tentatively, D is TRBD1 (5 bases). V was shortened by 3 bases and J by 3 bases, with 11 bases between the two germline ends. The germline V gene has CDR1 SGHTA and CDR2 FQGTGA. CDR3 length equals 14 residues. CDR3 bases: TGTGCCAGCAGCTTCGATGGGGGATACACTGAAGCTTTCTTT. Its protein is CASSFDGGYTEAFF. Based on the CDR3 plus reference TRBV7-3 and TRBJ1-1, the full variable domain is GAGVSQTPSNKVTEKGKYVELRCDPISGHTALYWYRQSLGQGPEFLIYFQGTGAADDSGLPNDRFFAVRPEGSVSTLKIQRTERGDSAVYLCASSFDGGYTEAFFGQGTRLTVV.

The sample holds many counts of this clonotype. The chain carries TRBV7-9 and TRBJ1-3; D is unresolved. Germline V lookup: CDR1 SEHNR, CDR2 FQNEAQ (reference sequence). There are 14 residues in the CDR3. Trimming pared 1 base from V and 2 bases from J, leaving 6 bases between. Here the CDR3 DNA reads TGTGCCAGCAGCTTAGAAGTAACTGGAAACACCATATATTTT. It translates to CASSLEVTGNTIYF.

This clonotype appeared many times. The chain couples TRBV27 to TRBJ1-1; no clear D gene. Trimming took off 2 bases at V and 1 base at J, with 8 bases between the two ends. CDR1 and CDR2 (germline): MNHEY, SMNVEV (reference sequence). This CDR3 contains 14 residues. The CDR3: CASSLQRKNTEAFF. DNA for the CDR3: TGTGCCAGCAGTTTACAAAGAAAGAACACTGAAGCTTTCTTT.

This clonotype was counted ten times or more. This chain joins TRBV15 and TRBJ2-7; TRBD1 might be the D (6 bases). Germline V gives CDR1 LNHNV, CDR2 YYDKDF (reference sequence). V was trimmed by 0 bases and J by 2 bases, leaving 17 bases between them. This CDR3 comprises 17 residues. CDR3 region: CATSRDGWGQQTYEQYF. Written as DNA, the CDR3 is TGTGCCACCAGCAGAGATGGGTGGGGACAACAGACCTACGAGCAGTACTTC. The full variable domain, with the rest looked up from reference TRBV15 and TRBJ2-7, is DAMVIQNPRYQVTQFGKPVTLSCSQTLNHNVMYWYQQKSSQAPKLLFHYYDKDFNNEADTPDNFQSRRPNTSFCFLDIRSPGLGDTAMYLCATSRDGWGQQTYEQYFGPGTRLTVT.

This clonotype was observed a few times. The chain recombines TRBV12-3 or TRBV12-4 with TRBJ1-2; TRBD1 aligns across 8 bases. This CDR3 has 14 amino acids. V lost 3 bases and J lost 8; bases outside the gene matches: 8. CDR3 in amino acids: CASSLTGEARGYTF. The CDR3 DNA is TGTGCCAGCAGTTTGACAGGGGAAGCGAGGGGCTACACCTTC.

This clonotype was found once. V usage is TRBV3-1 and J usage is TRBJ1-1, with D possibly TRBD1 on 6 matching bases. This CDR3 has 14 residues. V lost 4 bases, J lost 5 bases, and 14 bases lay in between. Germline CDR1 reads LGHDT; CDR2 reads YNNKEL (reference sequence). CDR3 sequence reads: CASSRYREGTEAFF. The CDR3 DNA reads as TGTGCCAGCAGCCGGTACAGGGAGGGGACTGAAGCTTTCTTT.

There are many counts of this clonotype. The chain uses TRBV5-6 and TRBJ1-3; D remains ambiguous. Trimming shortened V by 4 bases and J by 2 bases, and 13 bases separated the two germline ends. The length of the CDR3 is 15 residues. CDR1 and CDR2 (germline): SGHDT, YYEEEE. CDR3 DNA sequence: TGTGCCAGCAGCCCCGGGCCTTCAACTGGAAACACCATATATTTT. Residues: CASSPGPSTGNTIYF.

This clonotype has at least ten counts. The rearrangement joins TRBV4-3 to TRBJ2-1; 12 bases match TRBD2. The CDR3 runs 19 residues. Per the germline V gene, CDR1 is LGHNA and CDR2 is YSLEER. V lost 0 bases, J lost 5 bases, and 11 bases stayed unmatched. CDR3 sequence: CASSQDPSGGANRHNEQFF. The DNA for the CDR3 is TGCGCCAGCAGCCAAGACCCTAGCGGGGGGGCCAATCGCCACAATGAGCAGTTCTTC.

This clonotype was observed at least ten times. For the CDR3, the DNA is TGTGCCAGCCGGCGGGGGAGACAGGCCCCAGAGCAGTACTTC. Amino acids: CASRRGRQAPEQYF. V is TRBV3-1 and J is TRBJ2-7; D may be TRBD2 (7 bases). The ends were cut back, 8 bases at V and 7 bases at J, with 21 bases in the middle. This CDR3 has 14 residues. Germline values: CDR1 LGHDT, CDR2 YNNKEL (reference sequence).

This clonotype was detected ten times or more. The rearrangement links TRBV7-2 to TRBJ2-4, with TRBD1 matching over 9 bases. After removal of 5 bases from V and 4 bases from J, the junction contained 12 bases not matched to a gene. The CDR3 sequence is 17 residues long. Germline V gene data show CDR1 as SGHTA and CDR2 as FQGNSA. CDR3 DNA sequence: TGTGCCAGCAGCCCCCGACTACCGACAGGGGGGAAAAACATTCAGTACTTC. Its protein is CASSPRLPTGGKNIQYF. Drawing the rest from reference TRBV7-2 and TRBJ2-4, the complete variable domain is GAGVSQSPSNKVTEKGKDVELRCDPISGHTALYWYRQSLGQGLEFLIYFQGNSAPDKSGLPSDRFSAERTGGSVSTLTIQRTQQEDSAVYLCASSPRLPTGGKNIQYFGAGTRLSVL.